The text below deals with one T cell receptor beta chain. This sample is drawn from a study of preoperative IRX-2 immunotherapy in early breast cancer. The germline CDR1 and CDR2 sequences are SGHVS and FNYEAQ. The CDR3 loop spans 15 amino acids. The J segment lost 8 bases and the V segment lost 0 bases, leaving 9 bases of the junction unmatched. The assay was immunoSEQ multiplex PCR, and TCRdb's table has in-frame clones only and misses some. Among tens of thousands of clones listed, approximately 95% were seen once. Treatment meaning: preoperative locoregional IRX-2 cytokine immunotherapy. This phase Ib study tested locoregional IRX-2 cytokine immunotherapy given before surgery.

This TCR was recovered from a human donor with breast cancer. The source was tumor tissue, collected after IRX-2 immunotherapy. The rearrangement joins TRBV7-6 to TRBJ1-2; TRBD1 aligns across 7 bases. For the CDR3, the DNA is TGTGCCAGCAGCTTAGCTAAAAAAGGGACAGTAGGCTACACCTTC. This encodes CASSLAKKGTVGYTF.